Following are 5 T cell receptor beta chains from one sample sequenced in a study of CD8+ T cells in alopecia areata. The treatment is: oral pan-JAK inhibitor, 5-10 mg twice daily. Extraction of RNA preceded its reverse transcription into cDNA, which served as the sequencing template. Using immunoSEQ multiplex PCR, the repertoire was profiled, and TCRdb retains in-frame clones only, with some absent. Of some 190,000 clones listed, about 47% are singletons. Sequencing used CD8+ T cells sorted from blood, obtained at week 52, from a patient treated with tofacitinib. The receptor source for this set is a human donor with alopecia areata.

This chain uses TRBV7-8 with TRBJ1-6; maybe TRBD1 (6 bases). V dropped 1 base and J dropped 10 bases, with 14 bases sitting between them. CDR1 and CDR2 (germline): SGHVS, FQNEAQ. This CDR3 has 15 amino acids. In DNA, the CDR3 is TGTGCCAGCAGCTTAGGGACAGTTTTGGAGTCACCCCTCCACTTT. Translation: CASSLGTVLESPLHF.

This clone was picked up a small number of times. The chain uses TRBV23-1 and TRBJ2-2; D call uncertain. TRBV23-1 is known as an ORF, though its function is uncertain. This CDR3 has 13 residues. Trimming pared 3 bases from V and 2 bases from J, leaving 4 bases between. The DNA of the CDR3 is TGCGCCAGCAGTCACCCCAACACCGGGGAGCTGTTTTTT. Translation: CASSHPNTGELFF.

V gene TRBV5-6 combines with J gene TRBJ2-7, with no clear D. V was cut by 4 bases and J by 0 bases, with 5 bases left in between. The CDR3 covers 12 residues. The germline CDR1 and CDR2 sequences are SGHDT and YYEEEE. In DNA, the CDR3 is TGTGCCAGCAGCACCATCTCCTACGAGCAGTACTTC. Its protein is CASSTISYEQYF.

The chain recombines TRBV13 with TRBJ1-1; D is ambiguous. V lost 5 bases and J 1 base, leaving 11 bases between the germline ends. Germline V gene data show CDR1 as PRHDT and CDR2 as FYEKMQ (reference sequence). The CDR3 length is 14 residues. The CDR3 sequence: CASSPPLGNTEAFF. DNA of the CDR3: TGTGCCAGCAGCCCACCCTTGGGGAACACTGAAGCTTTCTTT.

This clone was counted only a few times. This chain joins TRBV5-6 and TRBJ1-5; a possible D gene is TRBD1 (5 bases). Per the germline V gene, CDR1 is SGHDT and CDR2 is YYEEEE. The CDR3 consists of 15 residues. V lost 4 bases to trimming and J lost 3 bases, with 14 bases between them. CDR3 nucleotide sequence: TGTGCCAGCAGCCCCCGTGGGGGTGTCAATCAGCCCCAGCATTTT. It encodes CASSPRGGVNQPQHF.